A single sample gave rise to the 9 T cell receptor beta chains below, sequenced in a study of vaccination effects on CD4 cells after COVID-19 (dated by TCRdb to between 2021 and 2024). These receptors lack a known antigen. In the ViraFEST assay, PBMC were stimulated with viral peptide pools, and antigen-specific CD4+ T cell clonotypes were then identified by expansion using TCR sequencing. After 10 to 11 days of culture, CD4+ T cells were isolated with the EasySep CD4+ T cell isolation kit. The absence of prior SARS-CoV-2 infection in healthy vaccine recipients was confirmed by negative nucleocapsid antibodies before and after vaccination. The library was obtained by the immunoSEQ multiplex PCR assay. In its TCRdb copy, this immuneACCESS table keeps in-frame sequences only and misses some clones. Where compared with another copy, unresolved V genes explain less than half of these, and the others have no known cause. The sample table shows about 73,000 clones, and roughly 74% are seen once. Roughly 2.9% of the sample is in the top ten clones.

The sample here was CD4+ T cells from PBMCs cultured with HCoV-NL63 spike peptides, taken before COVID-19 vaccination. This specimen's cell subset or site label, interpreted: HCoV-NL63 spike overlapping peptide pool stimulation. The receptors here all came from a human donor who received a COVID-19 vaccine.

This clone was recorded a few times. V usage is TRBV5-6 and J usage is TRBJ1-2, with a weak D call TRBD1 (6 bases). Germline assignment: CDR1 SGHDT and CDR2 YYEEEE. V gave up 4 bases and J gave up 4 bases, with 14 bases separating them. This CDR3 comprises 14 residues. The CDR3 nucleotides are TGTGCCAGCAGCGCACAGACAGGCGCCTATGGCTACACCTTC. This gives the protein CASSAQTGAYGYTF.

This clone appeared a single time. The chain uses TRBV27 and TRBJ2-3, with TRBD1 matching over 8 bases. V gave up 4 bases and J gave up 2 bases; unmatched junction bases: 11. The germline gives CDR1 MNHEY, CDR2 SMNVEV (reference sequence). The CDR3 has 17 residues. The CDR3 is CASSSLGRTGSTDTQYF. The CDR3 DNA reads as TGTGCCAGCAGTTCCCTCGGACGGACAGGGTCCACAGATACGCAGTATTTT.

This chain connects TRBV7-8 to TRBJ1-2, with a tentative D call TRBD1 (6 bases). The germline gives CDR1 SGHVS, CDR2 FQNEAQ. This CDR3 contains 14 residues. V was trimmed by 0 bases and J by 4 bases, leaving 9 bases between them. Here the CDR3 DNA reads TGTGCCAGCAGCTTAGCGCGGACAGCCTATGGCTACACCTTC. Its protein product is CASSLARTAYGYTF.

The CDR3 nucleotides read TGTGCCAGCAGCCGGATTAGAGAAACCTCTGGAAACACCATATATTTT. Protein product: CASSRIRETSGNTIYF. The chain couples TRBV6-2 or TRBV6-3 to TRBJ1-3; D call uncertain. Germline-derived CDR1 and CDR2 are MNHEY and SVGEGT. CDR3 length equals 16 residues. Trimming stripped 6 bases from V and 0 bases from J, with 15 bases between.

CDR3 region: CASSAFSSFEAFF. The CDR3, as DNA: TGTGCCAGCAGCGCGTTTTCGAGCTTTGAAGCTTTCTTT. The rearrangement joins TRBV28 to TRBJ1-1; D gene uncertain. The CDR3 sequence is 13 residues long. CDR1 is MDHEN and CDR2 is SYDVKM in the germline V gene. V lost 6 bases, J lost 7 bases, and 15 bases lay in between.

This sequence joins TRBV19 and TRBJ2-3, with D perhaps assigned TRBD1 or TRBD2 (6 bases each). Deletions cut 2 bases from V and 0 bases from J, with 12 bases between. The CDR3 spans 16 residues. Looked up from germline, CDR1 is LNHDA and CDR2 is SQIVND (reference sequence). CDR3 region: CASSITGAFSTDTQYF. CDR3 in DNA: TGTGCCAGTAGTATAACGGGGGCCTTTAGCACAGATACGCAGTATTTT.

The chain uses TRBV14 and TRBJ2-1; TRBD2 aligns across 8 bases. The germline V gene has CDR1 SGHDN and CDR2 FVKESK. J lost 4 bases, V lost 4 bases, and 9 bases had no gene match. CDR3 length equals 16 residues. This CDR3 is CASSPPTGGPYNEQFF. As DNA, the CDR3 is TGTGCCAGCAGCCCGCCAACGGGGGGGCCTTACAATGAGCAGTTCTTC.

The V and J genes are TRBV2 and TRBJ1-1; no clear D. Germline V gene data show CDR1 as SNHLY and CDR2 as FYNNEI. CDR3 size: 14 residues. The germline V and J ends were trimmed by 6 bases and 1 base, with 12 bases remaining between them. CDR3 in amino acids: CASRARSQNTEAFF. In DNA, the CDR3 is TGTGCCAGCAGAGCAAGGAGCCAGAACACTGAAGCTTTCTTT.

This chain links TRBV4-1 with TRBJ2-2; D is possibly TRBD2 (5 bases). Germline-derived CDR1 and CDR2 are MGHRA and YSYEKL. This CDR3 is built from 19 residues. With 0 bases removed from V and 1 base from J, the gap between germline ends came to 18 bases. The CDR3 loop is CASSQETQTRRLNTGELFF. The CDR3 DNA reads as TGCGCCAGCAGCCAAGAAACGCAAACCCGGAGGTTGAACACCGGGGAGCTGTTTTTT.